This T cell receptor beta chain was profiled in a study of PD-L1 blockade in urothelial cancer. Study details: Between 0 and 3 chemotherapy regimens preceded treatment for each patient.

The method was immunoSEQ multiplex PCR; TCRdb's version includes in-frame clones alone and lacks a portion of them. The sample yields tens of thousands of clones, roughly four fifths seen once. Noted time point: pretreatment peripheral blood. The sequence derives from a man between 65 and 85 years old with urothelial cancer. The sample was PBMCs, taken around atezolizumab (anti-PD-L1) treatment.

Written as DNA, the CDR3 is TGCGCCAGCAGCAGGGGGGCGACAGGGGGCTACGAGCAGTACTTC. Its protein is CASSRGATGGYEQYF. The chain carries TRBV5-1 and TRBJ2-7; the match to TRBD1 covers 9 bases. From germline, CDR1 is SGHRS and CDR2 YFSETQ. CDR3 size: 15 residues. V lost 4 bases to trimming and J lost 3 bases; unmatched junction nucleotides: 8.